This T cell receptor (beta chain) was documented in a study of blood T cell repertoires in COVID-19. Study overall: PBMCs, B-cell-depleted T cells, or T cells provided the cDNA or gDNA that made up the material.

Germline CDR1 reads GTSNPN; CDR2 reads SVGIG (reference sequence). V shed 4 bases and J 2 bases; nucleotides not matched to a gene: 8. The CDR3 sequence is 15 residues long. Authors' processing steps: Amplification from reference gene primers served as the basis for estimated nucleated cell counts. The protocol was immunoSEQ multiplex PCR, while the TCRdb copy is restricted to in-frame clones and leaves out a portion. That table supplies the V and J calls and clone size; D and trimming were determined from the DNA. This table has 60,000 to 80,000 clones, 75% to 85% appearing once. The TCR originated in a middle-aged man with acute or convalescent COVID-19. Material for sequencing was peripheral blood. This chain links TRBV30 with TRBJ2-1; 7 nucleotides align to TRBD1. CDR3 loop: CAWNKQGLTYNEQFF. DNA of the CDR3: TGTGCCTGGAATAAACAGGGGCTTACCTACAATGAGCAGTTCTTC.